This TCR beta chain was sequenced during a study of tumor-infiltrating lymphocytes in primary liver carcinoma. Germline DNA was also extracted, and blood RNA was taken from unsorted whole blood. Starting from 500 ng of total RNA, TCR beta cDNA was produced with a primer in the constant region. Three nested multiplex PCR rounds of slightly modified ARM-PCR generated TCR beta libraries. The two initial PCR rounds, 9 to 11 cycles each, used TRBV1-TRBV30 forward and C-beta reverse primers. TCRdb recomputed calls from the multiplex PCR reads with MiXCR, one row per CDR3 protein. The sample consists of approximately 310,000 distinct CDR3 sequences, roughly two thirds of them appearing once. The length of the CDR3 is 13 residues. Trimming took off 4 bases at V and 6 bases at J, with 13 bases between the two ends. Study-wide results and limits: Blood fell significantly below tumors in its top-250-clone fraction (p = 0.039). Tumor-adjacent and tumor-blood pairs overlapped less than tumor region pairs did.

The count of this clonotype is one. As yet, its antigen is unknown. The conserved closing phenylalanine or tryptophan is absent in this CDR3, likely reflecting a read error. The sequenced sample consisted of peripheral blood. The TCR was taken from a man in his forties or fifties with primary liver carcinoma and hepatitis B virus infection. This sequence joins TRBV12-3 or TRBV12-4 and TRBJ2-7; tentative D call: TRBD1 (8 bases). For the CDR3, the DNA is TGTGCCAGCAGTTGGACAGGGAGGGGCGAGCAGTACTCT. Translated, it gives CASSWTGRGEQYS.